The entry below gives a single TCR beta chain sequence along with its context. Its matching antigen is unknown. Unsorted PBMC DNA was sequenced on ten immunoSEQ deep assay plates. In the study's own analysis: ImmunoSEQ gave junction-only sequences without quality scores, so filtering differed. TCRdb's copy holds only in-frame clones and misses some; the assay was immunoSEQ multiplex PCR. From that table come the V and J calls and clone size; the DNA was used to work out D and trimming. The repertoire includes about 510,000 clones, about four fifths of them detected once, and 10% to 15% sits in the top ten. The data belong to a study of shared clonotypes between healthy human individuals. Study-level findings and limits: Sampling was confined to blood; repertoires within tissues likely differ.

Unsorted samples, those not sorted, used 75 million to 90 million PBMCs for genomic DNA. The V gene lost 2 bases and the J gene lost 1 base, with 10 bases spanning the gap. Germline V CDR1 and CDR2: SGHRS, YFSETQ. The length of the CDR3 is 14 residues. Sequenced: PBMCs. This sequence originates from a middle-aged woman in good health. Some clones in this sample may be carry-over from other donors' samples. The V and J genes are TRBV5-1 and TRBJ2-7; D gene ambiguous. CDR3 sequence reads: CASSFTHNSYEQYF. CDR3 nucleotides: TGCGCCAGCAGCTTCACTCATAATTCCTACGAGCAGTACTTC.